The 32 T cell receptor beta chains presented below share a single source sample, sequenced in a study of shared clonotypes between healthy human individuals. Only in-frame clones appear in the TCRdb table, and some are missing; sequencing was by immunoSEQ multiplex PCR. This table has a few million clones, just over 90% appearing once. Material: naive CD4+ T cells sorted from blood. Indicated subset: CD45RA+ positively selected. Source of these receptors: a man between 18 and 35 years old in good health.

The chain links TRBV6-1 to TRBJ1-1, with D uncertain. V was pared by 2 bases and J by 0 bases, with 10 bases between. The CDR3 spans 15 residues. Looked up from germline, CDR1 is MNHNS and CDR2 is SASEGT. CDR3 DNA sequence: TGTGCCAGCAGTGAATATGGGATGTTGAACACTGAAGCTTTCTTT. It specifies CASSEYGMLNTEAFF.

The gene calls are TRBV6-5 and TRBJ2-3; D gene unclear. The germline CDR1 and CDR2 sequences are MNHEY and SVGAGI. V lost 0 bases to trimming and J lost 2 bases, with 12 bases between them. This CDR3 is 16 amino acids long. The CDR3 sequence is CASSYSPQGFTDTQYF. In DNA form, the CDR3 reads TGTGCCAGCAGTTACTCCCCACAAGGGTTCACAGATACGCAGTATTTT.

The V gene is TRBV28, the J gene TRBJ2-5, with 10 bases lining up with TRBD1. Germline assignment: CDR1 MDHEN and CDR2 SYDVKM. CDR3 length: 16 amino acids. V was pared by 7 bases and J by 4 bases, with 12 bases of the junction left unmatched. The DNA of the CDR3 is TGTGCCAGCACCCCTGGGGACAGGGGCTGGGGAGAGACCCAGTACTTC. This translates into CASTPGDRGWGETQYF.

The chain links TRBV7-9 to TRBJ2-7; 8 bases fit TRBD1. The CDR3 is made up of 14 amino acids. Germline trimming cut 5 bases from V and 4 bases from J; bases unmatched to any gene: 7. Germline assignment: CDR1 SEHNR and CDR2 FQNEAQ (reference sequence). The CDR3 loop reads CASSVSGTGYEQYF. For the CDR3, the DNA is TGTGCCAGCAGCGTATCCGGGACAGGATACGAGCAGTACTTC.

The rearrangement links TRBV7-9 to TRBJ2-7; D is ambiguous. The V end lost 5 bases, the J end lost 0 bases, and 14 bases lay between the germline ends. CDR1 SEHNR and CDR2 FQNEAQ come from the germline V gene (reference sequence). The CDR3 is made up of 15 amino acids. Here the CDR3 reads CASSPPWGTSYEQYF. The CDR3, as DNA: TGTGCCAGCAGCCCCCCATGGGGAACCTCCTACGAGCAGTACTTC.

The genes are TRBV27 and TRBJ2-1; TRBD2 matches at 12 bases. Germline CDR1 reads MNHEY; CDR2 reads SMNVEV (reference sequence). This CDR3 is 20 amino acids long. Trimming removed 5 bases from V and 2 bases from J; junction bases left unmatched: 16. CDR3 region: CASSALRSSGRADTYNEQFF. In DNA form, the CDR3 reads TGTGCCAGCAGTGCTCTCCGCTCTAGCGGGAGGGCCGACACCTACAATGAGCAGTTCTTC.

V usage is TRBV7-9 and J usage is TRBJ2-1; D may be TRBD1 (5 bases). Deletions cut 7 bases from V and 9 bases from J, with 19 bases between. The CDR3 loop spans 14 amino acids. The V gene's germline CDR1 is SEHNR and CDR2 FQNEAQ (reference sequence). CDR3 DNA sequence: TGTGCCAGCACCCACACCAGGGTCATGAGTGAGCAGTTCTTC. It encodes CASTHTRVMSEQFF. Complete variable domain (other parts from reference TRBV7-9 and TRBJ2-1): DTGVSQNPRHKITKRGQNVTFRCDPISEHNRLYWYRQTLGQGPEFLTYFQNEAQLEKSRLLSDRFSAERPKGSFSTLEIQRTEQGDSAMYLCASTHTRVMSEQFFGPGTRLTVL.

This sequence joins TRBV19 and TRBJ2-2; D not certain. Looked up from germline, CDR1 is LNHDA and CDR2 is SQIVND (reference sequence). The CDR3 loop spans 16 amino acids. V was clipped by 5 bases and J by 0 bases, with 13 bases between them. The DNA for the CDR3 is TGTGCCAGTAGTCCCCGCCAGGCAACGAACACCGGGGAGCTGTTTTTT. Encoded protein: CASSPRQATNTGELFF.

The CDR3 DNA reads TGTGCCAGCAGTCCACCGGGACAGACAAAAAATGAGCAGTTCTTC. Protein product: CASSPPGQTKNEQFF. The genes are TRBV6-5 and TRBJ2-1; 7 bases fit TRBD1. This CDR3 spans 15 amino acids. CDR1 and CDR2 (germline): MNHEY, SVGAGI. With 5 bases clipped from V and 7 bases from J, the junction kept 11 bases outside the gene matches.

This clone was observed a handful of times. J is TRBJ2-7 and V is TRBV25-1; D gene unclear. Germline lookup yields CDR1 MGHDK and CDR2 SYGVNS. With 6 bases removed from V and 2 bases from J, the gap between germline ends came to 14 bases. The CDR3 spans 14 residues. CDR3 DNA sequence: TGTGCCAGCAGGGTATACGGTGGGACCTACGAGCAGTACTTC. Encoded protein: CASRVYGGTYEQYF.

The V and J genes are TRBV5-1 and TRBJ2-5; TRBD1 is a possible D gene (5 bases). V was shortened by 3 bases and J by 0 bases, with 15 bases between the two germline ends. Germline assignment: CDR1 SGHRS and CDR2 YFSETQ. The CDR3 totals 16 residues. The CDR3 DNA follows: TGCGCCAGCAGCTGGCCGCCGGGCAGGGACCAAGAGACCCAGTACTTC. Its protein is CASSWPPGRDQETQYF.

Of note for this clone: A junction boundary mismatches the germline segment, possibly from a read error. The chain has TRBV6-5 and TRBJ1-5; tentatively, D is TRBD1 (5 bases). Germline values: CDR1 MNHEY, CDR2 SVGAGI. The CDR3 consists of 16 residues. Here the CDR3 reads CASSSARGASSQPQHF. Written as DNA, the CDR3 is TGTGCCAGCAGTTCAGCAAGGGGAGCCAGCAGTCAGCCCCAGCATTTT.

The J gene is TRBJ2-5, the V gene TRBV10-2; 9 bases agree with TRBD2. This CDR3 region has 16 residues. Germline values: CDR1 WSHSY, CDR2 SAAADI. V lost 3 bases, J lost 1 base, and 6 bases stayed unmatched. The CDR3 sequence: CASSELKTSGQETQYF. The CDR3 DNA follows: TGCGCCAGCAGTGAACTAAAGACTAGCGGCCAAGAGACCCAGTACTTC.

The chain links TRBV10-3 to TRBJ1-3; weak D call: TRBD1 (6 bases). Trimming stripped 4 bases from V and 2 bases from J, with 9 bases between. Germline V gene sequence: CDR1 ENHRY, CDR2 SYGVKD. The length of the CDR3 is 14 residues. The CDR3 coding sequence is TGTGCCATCAGTGCGGACAGCCCTGGAAACACCATATATTTT. It specifies CAISADSPGNTIYF.

CDR3 in DNA: TGTGCCAGCAGGGGACAGGGAACGGCTAATCAGCCCCAGCATTTT. This gives the protein CASRGQGTANQPQHF. V usage is TRBV6-5 and J usage is TRBJ1-5, with TRBD1 matching 9 bases. Trimming took 6 bases from V and 4 from J; bases not matched to a gene: 7. The germline V gene has CDR1 MNHEY and CDR2 SVGAGI. This CDR3 has 15 amino acids.

The rearrangement uses TRBV5-6 and TRBJ1-1; 7 positions agree with TRBD1. The CDR3 covers 15 residues. The V and J ends lost 4 bases and 2 bases, in that order; junction bases with no gene match: 8. The germline CDR1 and CDR2 sequences are SGHDT and YYEEEE. CDR3: CASSRYGTVNTEAFF. The DNA for the CDR3 is TGTGCCAGCAGCCGATACGGGACAGTAAACACTGAAGCTTTCTTT. The complete variable domain, with remaining parts taken from reference TRBV5-6 and TRBJ1-1, reads DAGVTQSPTHLIKTRGQQVTLRCSPKSGHDTVSWYQQALGQGPQFIFQYYEEEERQRGNFPDRFSGHQFPNYSSELNVNALLLGDSALYLCASSRYGTVNTEAFFGQGTRLTVV.

CDR3 protein: CASSLREGTGTDTQYF. The CDR3 nucleotides are TGTGCCAGCAGCTTACGGGAGGGTACGGGCACAGATACGCAGTATTTT. The chain uses TRBV11-2 and TRBJ2-3; 8 bases map to TRBD2. CDR3 length: 16 amino acids. In germline, CDR1 is SGHAT, CDR2 FQNNGV. J was trimmed by 1 base and V by 2 bases; bases with no gene match: 5.

The CDR3 loop is CASSFNRGIHQPQHF. The CDR3, as DNA: TGTGCCAGCAGTTTCAACAGGGGTATTCATCAGCCCCAGCATTTT. The chain joins TRBV28 to TRBJ1-5, with 7 bases aligning to TRBD1. CDR1 and CDR2 (germline): MDHEN, SYDVKM. The CDR3 has 15 residues. Trimming cost V 3 bases and J 5 bases; bases outside gene matches: 7.

The chain carries TRBV23-1 and TRBJ2-7, with TRBD1 matching 11 bases. TRBV23-1 is an open reading frame, and its role is uncertain. CDR3 length: 17 residues. With 5 bases clipped from V and 1 base from J, the junction kept 10 bases outside the gene matches. The CDR3 bases are TGCGCCAGCAGTGTACCGACCGGGACAGGGGGGTCCTACGAGCAGTACTTC. This sequence encodes CASSVPTGTGGSYEQYF.

The chain joins TRBV28 to TRBJ1-5; 8 bases are shared with TRBD1. Germline CDR1 reads MDHEN; CDR2 reads SYDVKM. V lost 8 bases and J lost 6; bases outside the gene matches: 9. The CDR3 length is 14 residues. The CDR3 is CASWRDRRSQPQHF. The CDR3 bases are TGTGCCAGCTGGCGGGACAGGCGAAGTCAGCCCCAGCATTTT.

The chain couples TRBV27 to TRBJ2-5; unclear D gene. V lost 5 bases to trimming and J lost 1 base, with 14 bases between them. Germline loops: CDR1 MNHEY, CDR2 SMNVEV (reference sequence). The CDR3 spans 15 residues. Written as DNA, the CDR3 is TGTGCCAGCAGTAGCCTAGGTGTCTCCCAAGAGACCCAGTACTTC. Its protein product is CASSSLGVSQETQYF.

The chain recombines TRBV10-3 with TRBJ2-2; D unresolved. The V and J ends lost 8 bases and 3 bases respectively, with 7 bases between them. The CDR3 totals 12 residues. From germline, CDR1 is ENHRY and CDR2 SYGVKD. CDR3 in DNA: TGTGCCATCTTTACACACACCGGGGAGCTGTTTTTT. This translates into CAIFTHTGELFF.

The genes are TRBV30 and TRBJ2-5; D is ambiguous. This CDR3 spans 11 amino acids. The ends were cut back, 4 bases at V and 4 bases at J, with 7 bases in the middle. Germline V lookup: CDR1 GTSNPN, CDR2 SVGIG (reference sequence). The CDR3 DNA is TGTGCCTGGATGGTGCGAGAGACCCAGTACTTC. Amino acids: CAWMVRETQYF. The full variable domain, rest sourced from reference TRBV30 and TRBJ2-5, is SQTIHQWPATLVQPVGSPLSLECTVEGTSNPNLYWYRQAAGRGLQLLFYSVGIGQISSEVPQNLSASRPQDRQFILSSKKLLLSDSGFYLCAWMVRETQYFGPGTRLLVL.

The V and J genes are TRBV5-1 and TRBJ2-5; maybe TRBD2 (5 bases). The germline V and J ends were trimmed by 3 bases and 2 bases, with 5 bases remaining between them. Germline CDR1 SGHRS, CDR2 YFSETQ. This CDR3 contains 12 residues. CDR3 DNA sequence: TGCGCCAGCAGCTGGACTCAAGAGACCCAGTACTTC. Protein sequence: CASSWTQETQYF. Full variable domain (rest looked up from reference TRBV5-1 and TRBJ2-5): KAGVTQTPRYLIKTRGQQVTLSCSPISGHRSVSWYQQTPGQGLQFLFEYFSETQRNKGNFPGRFSGRQFSNSRSEMNVSTLELGDSALYLCASSWTQETQYFGPGTRLLVL.

The sample holds a few counts of this clone. V and J are TRBV28 and TRBJ2-7; 7 bases fit TRBD2. In germline, CDR1 is MDHEN, CDR2 SYDVKM. The junction had 7 bases not matched to a gene; V was cut back by 6 bases and J by 2 bases. The CDR3 has 14 residues. The CDR3 DNA reads TGTGCCAGCAGGGGCAGCGGGGAGCCCTACGAGCAGTACTTC. It codes for CASRGSGEPYEQYF.

V usage is TRBV6-1 and J usage is TRBJ1-6; D unclear. The germline gives CDR1 MNHNS, CDR2 SASEGT. With 6 bases removed from V and 5 bases from J, the gap between germline ends came to 14 bases. This CDR3 is 15 amino acids long. The CDR3: CASSDLSLDNSPLHF. The CDR3 DNA sequence: TGTGCCAGCAGCGACCTAAGCCTCGATAATTCACCCCTCCACTTT.

CDR3 coding DNA: TGTGCCAGCAGTACAGGGTTCGACAATGAGCAGTTCTTC. This translates into CASSTGFDNEQFF. The rearrangement links TRBV2 to TRBJ2-1; D is possibly TRBD1 (6 bases). The CDR3 contains 13 residues. Germline CDR1 reads SNHLY; CDR2 reads FYNNEI. The V end was cut by 5 bases, the J end by 5 bases, with 10 bases between.

The V and J genes are TRBV5-1 and TRBJ2-1; D tentatively fits TRBD1 or TRBD2 (7 bases each). There are 13 residues in the CDR3. V was pared by 7 bases and J by 6 bases, with 14 bases between. Germline V gives CDR1 SGHRS, CDR2 YFSETQ. The DNA for the CDR3 is TGCGCCAGCTCCCGCAGGGGGGGCAATGAGCAGTTCTTC. Protein: CASSRRGGNEQFF.

This chain uses TRBV4-1 with TRBJ1-4, with D perhaps TRBD1 (5 bases). Trimming took 4 bases from V and 6 from J, leaving 15 bases between them. CDR1 is MGHRA and CDR2 is YSYEKL in the germline V gene. The CDR3 has 15 residues. This CDR3 is CASSRDRQLYEKLFF. The CDR3 DNA sequence: TGCGCCAGCAGCCGGGACCGACAGCTATATGAAAAACTGTTTTTT.

In DNA form, the CDR3 reads TGTGCCAGCAGCTTAGGGGCATCCGGGACAGGATCCTCTGGAAACACCATATATTTT. Translation: CASSLGASGTGSSGNTIYF. The gene calls are TRBV7-2 and TRBJ1-3; 8 bases match TRBD1. CDR1 and CDR2 (germline): SGHTA, FQGNSA. Unmatched junction bases numbered 11, after V lost 1 base and J lost 0 bases. This CDR3 has 19 amino acids.

The gene calls are TRBV2 and TRBJ2-3; 9 bases line up with TRBD1. CDR3 length: 16 amino acids. Germline CDR1 SNHLY, CDR2 FYNNEI. V lost 5 bases, J lost 0 bases, and 6 bases stayed unmatched. CDR3 amino acids: CASSFTGGASTDTQYF. In DNA, the CDR3 is TGTGCCAGCAGTTTTACAGGGGGCGCAAGCACAGATACGCAGTATTTT.

The chain has TRBV18 and TRBJ2-5, with 8 bases lining up with TRBD1. The CDR3 is 16 residues long. V shed 0 bases, J shed 4 bases, and the junction held 7 bases outside the gene matches. CDR1 is KGHSH and CDR2 is LQKENI in the germline V gene. The CDR3 coding sequence is TGTGCCAGCTCACCACCTGGACAGGGAAGGGGAGAGACCCAGTACTTC. This encodes CASSPPGQGRGETQYF.